The T cell receptor beta chain under discussion was sequenced for a study of chemoradiotherapy in HPV16-positive cancers. Sequencing used immunoSEQ multiplex PCR; TCRdb keeps in-frame clones, though not all of them. The sample has some 2,100 clones, about 90% seen once. The count of this clone is one. This CDR3 is built from 13 residues. Germline CDR1 ENHRY, CDR2 SYGVKD. Between the trimmed V and J ends, which lost 4 bases and 7 bases, there was a span of 10 bases. Sequencing used tumor tissue, obtained from a patient who underwent chemoradiotherapy. This TCR came from a human donor with HPV-associated anogenital cancer. The V and J genes are TRBV10-3 and TRBJ2-2, with D perhaps given as TRBD1 or TRBD2 (6 bases each). CDR3 DNA: TGTGCCATCAGTGGAGGGGGGATCGGGGAGCTGTTTTTT. Translated: CAISGGGIGELFF.